The next 14 T cell receptor beta chains were all read from a single sample in a study of blood T cell repertoires in COVID-19. The method was immunoSEQ multiplex PCR; TCRdb's version includes in-frame clones alone and lacks a portion of them. In the table there are roughly 300,000 clones, 75% to 95% of which are singletons. Sequenced: peripheral blood. These receptors were obtained from a woman in her 30s with COVID-19, enrolled during active disease.

The V and J genes are TRBV30 and TRBJ1-5; the D gene is possibly TRBD1 (6 bases). CDR1 and CDR2 from the germline V gene are GTSNPN and SVGIG (reference sequence). CDR3 length equals 13 residues. The V and J ends lost 2 bases and 2 bases respectively, with 7 bases between them. The CDR3 DNA is TGTGCCTGGAGTCACAGGGGCAATCAGCCCCAGCATTTT. Residues: CAWSHRGNQPQHF.

The chain employs TRBV30 and TRBJ2-4; D may be TRBD1 (5 bases). There are 17 residues in the CDR3. The germline V gene encodes CDR1 GTSNPN and CDR2 SVGIG (reference sequence). V shed 2 bases and J shed 1 base, with 18 bases lying between them. CDR3 amino acids: CAWSSILPRAAKNIQYF. CDR3 nucleotide sequence: TGTGCCTGGAGTTCTATCCTCCCCAGGGCTGCCAAAAACATTCAGTACTTC.

The CDR3 DNA is TGTGCCAGCAGTGAAGAGACTAGCGGGAGTAATGAGCAGTTCTTC. This sequence encodes CASSEETSGSNEQFF. The chain uses TRBV6-1 and TRBJ2-1; TRBD2 aligns across 12 bases. This CDR3 contains 15 residues. J lost 7 bases, V lost 1 base, and 2 bases had no gene match. The germline V gene has CDR1 MNHNS and CDR2 SASEGT.

This chain links TRBV5-1 with TRBJ2-7; 7 nucleotides line up with TRBD1. CDR3 length: 15 residues. V trimming: 0 bases; J trimming: 4 bases; junction bases outside the gene matches: 7. Germline loops: CDR1 SGHRS, CDR2 YFSETQ. CDR3 bases: TGCGCCAGCAGCTTGGTTCAGGGGGTCTCGTACGAGCAGTACTTC. It yields the protein CASSLVQGVSYEQYF.

CDR3 in amino acids: CASSNPRDSYNSPLHF. CDR3 nucleotide sequence: TGTGCCAGCAGCAATCCCCGGGACTCCTATAATTCACCCCTCCACTTT. The rearrangement links TRBV7-9 to TRBJ1-6; D remains unclear. The V gene lost 5 bases and the J gene lost 0 bases, with 11 bases spanning the gap. CDR3 size: 16 residues. Per the germline V gene, CDR1 is SEHNR and CDR2 is FQNEAQ (reference sequence).

This clone was seen only a few times. V gene TRBV7-9 combines with J gene TRBJ1-2; D is uncertain. Germline V gene data show CDR1 as SEHNR and CDR2 as FQNEAQ (reference sequence). There are 13 residues in the CDR3. V shed 7 bases and J shed 2 bases, with 11 bases lying between them. In nucleotides, the CDR3 is TGTGCCAGCAAGGAGGGCGCGAACTATGGCTACACCTTC. It yields the protein CASKEGANYGYTF.

The chain links TRBV28 to TRBJ1-6; 8 bases fit TRBD1. Germline V lookup: CDR1 MDHEN, CDR2 SYDVKM. The CDR3 sequence is 20 residues long. Trimming cost V 4 bases and J 10 bases; bases outside gene matches: 24. CDR3 amino acids: CASSSPVTALRDRSESPLHF. In DNA form, the CDR3 reads TGTGCCAGCAGTTCCCCGGTTACGGCCCTTAGGGACAGGTCGGAATCACCCCTCCACTTT.

The chain has TRBV19 and TRBJ2-7; 10 nucleotides align to TRBD2. This CDR3 comprises 13 residues. V shed 6 bases, J shed 5 bases, and the junction held 4 bases outside the gene matches. Germline CDR1 LNHDA, CDR2 SQIVND (reference sequence). The CDR3 protein is CASRASGRDEQYF. Written as DNA, the CDR3 is TGTGCCAGTAGAGCTAGCGGGAGAGACGAGCAGTACTTC.

The rearrangement links TRBV11-3 to TRBJ2-1; no clear D gene. The length of the CDR3 is 13 residues. Germline V CDR1 and CDR2: SGHNT, YENEEA. Trimming left V 0 bases short and J 10 bases short, with 10 bases between. The CDR3 sequence is CASSLEGFSEQFF. The DNA of the CDR3 is TGTGCCAGCAGCTTAGAGGGCTTCTCGGAGCAGTTCTTC.

The chain has TRBV4-1 and TRBJ2-4; 12 bases are shared with TRBD2. V lost 4 bases to trimming and J lost 8 bases; unmatched junction nucleotides: 9. This CDR3 comprises 16 residues. From germline, CDR1 is MGHRA and CDR2 YSYEKL. CDR3 in amino acids: CASSLVGLAGPDIQYF. The CDR3 DNA reads TGCGCCAGCAGCCTCGTGGGACTAGCGGGTCCAGACATTCAGTACTTC.

This chain connects TRBV27 to TRBJ1-2, with 9 bases identical to TRBD1. This CDR3 spans 15 amino acids. Looked up from germline, CDR1 is MNHEY and CDR2 is SMNVEV (reference sequence). V lost 8 bases and J lost 6; bases outside the gene matches: 13. Here the CDR3 reads CASSSDRDRDDGYTF. CDR3 nucleotides: TGTGCCAGCTCTTCCGACCGGGACAGGGACGATGGCTACACCTTC.

This chain links TRBV27 with TRBJ1-5, with D maybe TRBD1 (5 bases). This CDR3 is built from 13 residues. V was trimmed by 2 bases and J by 4 bases, leaving 6 bases between them. Germline-derived CDR1 and CDR2 are MNHEY and SMNVEV (reference sequence). The CDR3 is CASSLGANQPQHF. CDR3 coding DNA: TGTGCCAGCAGTTTAGGGGCTAATCAGCCCCAGCATTTT.

V and J are TRBV5-1 and TRBJ2-7; D possibly corresponds to TRBD2 (6 bases). The CDR3 sequence is 15 residues long. Germline V gene data show CDR1 as SGHRS and CDR2 as YFSETQ. The V and J ends lost 0 bases and 4 bases respectively, with 14 bases between them. The CDR3 is CASSLATGELYEQYF. The CDR3 DNA reads TGCGCCAGCAGCTTGGCCACGGGAGAGTTGTACGAGCAGTACTTC.

The chain employs TRBV7-8 and TRBJ1-5; D might be TRBD1 (5 bases). With 5 bases removed from V and 4 bases from J, the gap between germline ends came to 12 bases. The CDR3 has 14 residues. Germline V lookup: CDR1 SGHVS, CDR2 FQNEAQ. This CDR3 reads CASSTRQLNQPQHF. The CDR3 DNA reads as TGTGCCAGCAGCACACGACAGTTAAATCAGCCCCAGCATTTT.